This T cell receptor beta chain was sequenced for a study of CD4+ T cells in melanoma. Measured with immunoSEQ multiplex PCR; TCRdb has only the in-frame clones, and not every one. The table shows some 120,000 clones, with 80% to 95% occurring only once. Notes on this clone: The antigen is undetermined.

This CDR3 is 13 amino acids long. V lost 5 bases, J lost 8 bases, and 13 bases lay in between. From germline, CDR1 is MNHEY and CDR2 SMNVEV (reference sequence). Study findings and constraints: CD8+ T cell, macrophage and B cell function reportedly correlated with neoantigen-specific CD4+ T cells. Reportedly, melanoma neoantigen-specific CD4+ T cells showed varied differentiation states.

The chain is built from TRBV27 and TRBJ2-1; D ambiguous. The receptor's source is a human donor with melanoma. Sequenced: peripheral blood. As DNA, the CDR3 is TGTGCCAGCAGTCCCGATAGGGTCCATGAGCAGTTCTTC. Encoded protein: CASSPDRVHEQFF.